Detailed here is one T cell receptor (beta chain). The table came from immunoSEQ multiplex PCR; TCRdb's copy has only in-frame clones and leaves some out. In the table there are about 180,000 clones, around 86% of which are singletons. These data come from a study of blood T cell repertoires in COVID-19. V was clipped by 0 bases and J by 0 bases; unmatched bases: 7. CDR3 length: 17 amino acids. The V gene's germline CDR1 is LNHNV and CDR2 YYDKDF (reference sequence). Sequenced: peripheral blood. This TCR was recovered from a woman aged 25 to 39 with active or convalescent COVID-19. The gene calls are TRBV15 and TRBJ1-1, with 7 bases identical to TRBD1. CDR3 region: CATSREASDRVNTEAFF. CDR3 DNA sequence: TGTGCCACCAGCAGAGAGGCCAGTGACAGGGTGAACACTGAAGCTTTCTTT.